The rows below give T cell receptor beta chains drawn from one sample of a study of blood T cell repertoires in COVID-19. Assay used: immunoSEQ multiplex PCR; TCRdb lists only in-frame clones, some missing. The table has under 150,000 clones, around 87% seen once. The material sequenced was PBMCs or T cells enriched from blood (not recorded which). The receptors were sampled from a woman in her thirties with acute COVID-19. CDR3s include the opening cysteine and the closing phenylalanine or tryptophan. A D gene is named only where the DNA matches it firmly. Some rows mark clone size as missing; the rest say once, few, many or name a class of expanded clone.

d_call,cdr3_length,j_call,v_call,clone_size,cdr3_nt,cdr3_aa
NA,16,TRBJ2-3,TRBV7-2,NA,TGTGCCAGCAGCTTAGTAAAAGGCCAGGGGACCGATACGCAGTATTTT,CASSLVKGQGTDTQYF
TRBD2,16,TRBJ2-5,TRBV5-1,few,TGCGCCAGCAGCTTGGTTAGCGGGAGTGGAGAAGAGACCCAGTACTTC,CASSLVSGSGEETQYF
TRBD2,14,TRBJ2-3,TRBV5-1,NA,TGCGCCAGCAGCGAACAGACTAGCTCAGATACGCAGTATTTT,CASSEQTSSDTQYF
NA,15,TRBJ1-5,TRBV18,NA,TGTGCCAGCTCCCATAACTCAGGAACCTATCAGCCCCAGCATTTT,CASSHNSGTYQPQHF
NA,15,TRBJ2-7,TRBV18,NA,TGTGCCAGCTCACCACAGGGCGGCAGGGCCTACGAGCAGTACTTC,CASSPQGGRAYEQYF
TRBD1,16,TRBJ1-1,TRBV28,once,TGTGCCAGCAGTACTCCGGGACAGGGGAGGGACACTGAAGCTTTCTTT,CASSTPGQGRDTEAFF
TRBD1,15,TRBJ2-3,TRBV11-3,NA,TGTGCCAGCAGCCCAGGGGGCGCGAACACAGATACGCAGTATTTT,CASSPGGANTDTQYF
NA,11,TRBJ2-5,TRBV11-2,NA,TGTGCCAGCAGCCTCCAAGAGACCCAGTACTTC,CASSLQETQYF
NA,18,TRBJ2-1,TRBV7-2,NA,TGTGCCAGCAGCTTAGTGCGGCAGCCCCTCGGCTCCTACAATGAGCAGTTCTTC,CASSLVRQPLGSYNEQFF
NA,15,TRBJ1-4,TRBV6-1,few,TGTGCCAGCAGTGAAGGTCGGGGGATTAATGAAAAACTGTTTTTT,CASSEGRGINEKLFF
TRBD2,16,TRBJ2-1,TRBV7-2,NA,TGTGCCAGCAGCTTAGTCGCGACTAGCGGATACAATGAGCAGTTCTTC,CASSLVATSGYNEQFF
TRBD2,17,TRBJ2-1,TRBV11-2,NA,TGTGCCAGCAGCTTAGGGGCTAGCGGGAATCTGGGCAATGAGCAGTTCTTC,CASSLGASGNLGNEQFF
NA,15,TRBJ1-2,TRBV5-1,NA,TGCGCCAGCAGACATTACGGGGAGAGGGACTATGGCTACACCTTC,CASRHYGERDYGYTF
NA,15,TRBJ1-1,TRBV10-3,NA,TGTGCCACCTCACTTCTGGACACAGGGAACACTGAAGCTTTCTTT,CATSLLDTGNTEAFF
TRBD1,15,TRBJ2-3,TRBV28,once,TGTGCCAGCAGTTCGGGACAGACCAGCACAGATACGCAGTATTTT,CASSSGQTSTDTQYF
TRBD1,13,TRBJ1-5,TRBV19,few,TGTGCCACCGGGACAGGGGTGAATCAGCCCCAGCATTTT,CATGTGVNQPQHF
NA,16,TRBJ1-2,TRBV5-1,NA,TGCGCCAGCAGCTTGGCCGTAGACAGGTCCCTCGGGGGCTACACCTTC,CASSLAVDRSLGGYTF
TRBD1,15,TRBJ1-6,TRBV27,NA,TGTGCCAGCAGTCTTGTTGGACAGGGCAATTCACCCCTCCACTTT,CASSLVGQGNSPLHF
NA,15,TRBJ1-1,TRBV19,few,TGTGCCAGTAGTATAGGGGGACACTGGAACACTGAAGCTTTCTTT,CASSIGGHWNTEAFF
NA,13,TRBJ1-4,TRBV28,NA,TGTGCCAGCCGCGACAGGATGGGTGAAAAACTGTTTTTT,CASRDRMGEKLFF